This TCR beta chain was sequenced in a study of metastatic and nonmetastatic thyroid tumors. Study-level background: Comparison of repertoires was carried out across blood and tumor or nodule tissue from malignant and benign thyroid patients.

Patients were all untreated before their thyroid surgery. This clone qualifies as medium-sized (0.01 to 0.1%). Trimming stripped 7 bases from V and 0 bases from J, with 10 bases between. Germline loops: CDR1 SNHLY, CDR2 FYNNEI. The CDR3 is made up of 14 amino acids. In the source study's methods: CDR3 was compared across clinicopathological groups, and the resulting differences were used to build a distant-metastasis classifier for papillary thyroid cancer. TCRdb reprocessed the PCR reads using MiXCR. TCRdb, rather than the study authors, made the V and J calls. The top ten clones hold 3.9% of a sample with 12,000 to 15,000 clones, 25% to 35% of them seen once.

This chain links TRBV2 with TRBJ2-1, with D possibly being TRBD2 (5 bases). The clonotype was recovered from a female donor with papillary thyroid cancer or a benign thyroid nodule (not recorded which). Some clones in this sample may be carry-over from other donors' samples. The sequencing input was blood. The CDR3 nucleotides read TGTGCCAGCATGGAGGACCTCTCCTACAATGAGCAGTTCTTC. Translated, it gives CASMEDLSYNEQFF.